This T cell receptor (beta chain) was identified in a study of blood T cell repertoires in COVID-19. Germline V gene lookup returns CDR1 SQVTM and CDR2 ANQGSEA. This CDR3 contains 13 residues. V lost 4 bases, J lost 8 bases, and 10 bases stayed unmatched. Data came from immunoSEQ multiplex PCR; TCRdb stores just in-frame clones and leaves some out. Among hundreds of thousands of clones listed, approximately 90% were seen once. The rearrangement uses TRBV29-1 and TRBJ2-5; 7 bases line up with TRBD2. Sequenced sample: PBMCs or T cells enriched from blood (not recorded which). This TCR was recovered from a woman aged 18 to 35 who had recovered from COVID-19. The CDR3 bases are TGCAGCGTTGCGAGAGGACTAGAGGATACCCAGTACTTC. This codes for CSVARGLEDTQYF.